This TCR beta chain was obtained from a study of radiotherapy plus CTLA-4 blockade in lung cancer. On the study more broadly: An objective response was seen in 15% to 20% of patients, and disease control in less than 40%.

The CDR3 spans 15 residues. Germline CDR1 is SGHDT and CDR2 is YYEEEE. V was cut by 1 base and J by 5 bases, with 15 bases left in between. TCRdb keeps only in-frame clones here, not all; method: immunoSEQ multiplex PCR. The profile shows about 48,000 clones, about 86% of them singletons. Broader study findings: Early shifts in blood T cell clones, with interferon-beta, reportedly predicted response best. Blood-borne expansion of tumor-derived TCR clones followed radiotherapy plus ipilimumab.

This clone turned up a few times. Its antigen is currently unknown. Focal radiation was given together with CTLA-4 blockade (ipilimumab) to patients with chemo-refractory metastatic non-small-cell lung cancer. The TCR originated in a human donor with non-small cell lung cancer that progressed on radiotherapy plus ipilimumab. Some clones in this sample may be carry-over from other donors' samples. The chain joins TRBV5-6 to TRBJ1-1; possible D gene TRBD1, 5 bases. The sample in question was peripheral blood, obtained from a patient treated with radiotherapy plus ipilimumab. CDR3 DNA: TGTGCCAGCAGCTTGTTGCGGGGGAGTAGGACTGAAGCTTTCTTT. Translation: CASSLLRGSRTEAFF.